These T cell receptor beta chains were read from a single sample in a study of blood T cell repertoires in COVID-19. The method was immunoSEQ multiplex PCR; TCRdb's version includes in-frame clones alone and lacks a portion of them. In the table there are hundreds of thousands of clones, around 86% of which are singletons. Sequenced material: peripheral blood. These receptors were collected from a woman aged 55-70 years who had recovered from COVID-19. The CDR3 runs from the conserved cysteine through the conserved F or W. A D gene is named only where the DNA matches it firmly. Clone sizes are given selectively: once, few, many, or a class where the clone is expanded.

TRBV9	.	TRBJ1-5	.	TGTGCCCTCTTAAAGCCCCAGCATTTT	CALLKPQHF
TRBV4-2	.	TRBJ1-2	.	TGTGCCAGCAGCCAGGGCCTAATGACGGAGGGCTATGGCTACACCTTC	CASSQGLMTEGYGYTF
TRBV5-1	many	TRBJ2-2	TRBD2	TGCGCCAGCAGTGGGGCTAGCGGTACCGGGGAGCTGTTTTTT	CASSGASGTGELFF
TRBV6-6	.	TRBJ2-2	.	TGTGCCAGCAGCTTACCGGGACTTTCCACCGGGGAGCTGTTTTTT	CASSLPGLSTGELFF
TRBV15	.	TRBJ2-1	.	TGTGCCACCAGCAGAGACTTAGGACTAGGGGGCAATGAGCAGTTCTTC	CATSRDLGLGGNEQFF
TRBV24-1	.	TRBJ2-3	.	TGTGCCACCAGCCTGGGGCAATATTTTAGCACAGATACGCAGTATTTT	CATSLGQYFSTDTQYF
TRBV1	.	TRBJ1-1	.	TGCACCAGCAGCCAAGGGGCCAAATGGACAGGGGGACAGGCTGAAGCTTTCTTT	CTSSQGAKWTGGQAEAFF
TRBV29-1	.	TRBJ2-5	.	TGCAGCGTCCGTCGGAGACCCCAAGAGACCCAGTACTTC	CSVRRRPQETQYF
TRBV2	.	TRBJ2-1	.	TGTGCCAGCAGTCCAGTCAATGAGCAGTTCTTC	CASSPVNEQFF
TRBV7-6	once	TRBJ1-3	TRBD1	TGTGCCAGCAGCTTAGTCCCAGGGGGCATTGGAAACACCATATATTTT	CASSLVPGGIGNTIYF
TRBV19	.	TRBJ2-7	.	TGTGCCAGTAGTATTTGGGGGGGGCCCTACGAGCAGTACTTC	CASSIWGGPYEQYF
TRBV6-1	few	TRBJ1-1	TRBD1	TGTGCCAGCAGTGATGTCCAGGGGGCCACTGAAGCTTTCTTT	CASSDVQGATEAFF
TRBV9	.	TRBJ2-5	.	TGTGCCAGCAGCGTATCAGTACAAGAGACCCAGTACTTC	CASSVSVQETQYF
TRBV11-3	.	TRBJ1-1	TRBD1	TGTGCCAGCAGCTGGACAGGGGGCGAAGCTTTCTTT	CASSWTGGEAFF
TRBV19	.	TRBJ2-3	.	TGTGCCAGTAGTATGCAGGGCGTCACTGCCACAGATACGCAGTATTTT	CASSMQGVTATDTQYF
TRBV5-5	.	TRBJ1-5	TRBD1	TGTGCCAGCAGCTCAGCTCAGGGGGCACAGCAGCCCCAGCATTTT	CASSSAQGAQQPQHF
TRBV27	.	TRBJ1-5	TRBD1	TGTGCCAGCAGTTCGGGACAGGCGGATCTTAGCAATCAGCCCCAGCATTTT	CASSSGQADLSNQPQHF
TRBV4-1	.	TRBJ2-7	TRBD1	TGCGCCAGCAGCCAAGATAGGGGACAGGGCGCCGGACTAACCTACGAGCAGTACTTC	CASSQDRGQGAGLTYEQYF
TRBV11-1	.	TRBJ1-5	.	TGTGCCAGCAGCCGGGATAGCAATCAGCCCCAGCATTTT	CASSRDSNQPQHF
TRBV6-5	.	TRBJ1-4	.	TGTGCCAGCTGGGGAGGGTCTCACGCGTTTTTT	CASWGGSHAFF
TRBV6-6	.	TRBJ1-6	TRBD1	TGTGCCAGCAGCTGGGACAGGGTGGGTTCACCCCTCCACTTT	CASSWDRVGSPLHF
TRBV7-3	.	TRBJ2-1	TRBD1	TGTGCCAGCAGCTCCCCAGAGGGGGCCAATGAGCAGTTCTTC	CASSSPEGANEQFF
TRBV5-1	few	TRBJ1-2	.	TGCGCCAGCAGCTTCTCTGACAGACCCTATGGCTACACCTTC	CASSFSDRPYGYTF
TRBV6-5	.	TRBJ2-2	TRBD2	TGTGCCAGATTGGGGACTAGCGGGGCGGGCGGGGAGCTGTTTTTT	CARLGTSGAGGELFF
TRBV5-8	.	TRBJ1-4	.	TGTGCCAGCAGCTTGGGGGCCCCACAGGATGAAAAACTGTTTTTT	CASSLGAPQDEKLFF
TRBV29-1	.	TRBJ1-3	TRBD1	TGCAGCGTTACCCCAGGGGGCGGAAACACCATATATTTT	CSVTPGGGNTIYF
TRBV7-3	once	TRBJ2-7	.	TGTGCCAGCAGCTCCGCCGCAGGACCACCCGGGGGGCAGTACTTC	CASSSAAGPPGGQYF
TRBV7-2	.	TRBJ2-3	TRBD2	TGTGCCAGCAGCTTAGAGGGGACTAGCGGTCTTGCGGCGGATACGCAGTATTTT	CASSLEGTSGLAADTQYF
TRBV5-1	.	TRBJ1-2	.	TGCGCCAGCAGCTTGGCAGCCGGGGATGGCGGCTACACCTTC	CASSLAAGDGGYTF
TRBV28	.	TRBJ2-7	.	TGTGCCAGCAGTTTACGGATGACAGTTGACTACGAGCAGTACTTC	CASSLRMTVDYEQYF
TRBV4-2	.	TRBJ1-2	.	TGTGCCAGCAGCCAGACCCTGGAGGTTGCAACAAGGCGCTACACCTTC	CASSQTLEVATRRYTF
TRBV28	once	TRBJ1-1	.	TGTGCCAGCATCCAGAACACTGAAGCTTTCTTT	CASIQNTEAFF
TRBV29-1	.	TRBJ2-7	.	TGCAGCGTTGAAGATCGTGGGACATCCTACGAGCAGTACTTC	CSVEDRGTSYEQYF